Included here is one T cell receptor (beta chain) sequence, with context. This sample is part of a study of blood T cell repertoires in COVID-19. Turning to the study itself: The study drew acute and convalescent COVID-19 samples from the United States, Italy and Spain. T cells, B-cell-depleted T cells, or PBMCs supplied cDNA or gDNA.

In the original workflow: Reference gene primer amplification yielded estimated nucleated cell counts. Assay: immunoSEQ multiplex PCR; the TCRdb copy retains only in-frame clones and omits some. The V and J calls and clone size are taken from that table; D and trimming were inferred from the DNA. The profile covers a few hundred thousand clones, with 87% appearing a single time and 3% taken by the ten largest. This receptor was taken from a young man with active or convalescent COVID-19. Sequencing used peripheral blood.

CDR3 loop: CASSSDVGMRPFF. DNA for the CDR3: TGTGCCAGCAGCTCAGACGTCGGGATGAGGCCTTTCTTT. The chain has TRBV7-9 and TRBJ1-1, with D hard to call. V dropped 4 bases and J dropped 12 bases, with 18 bases sitting between them. Germline loops: CDR1 SEHNR, CDR2 FQNEAQ (reference sequence). The CDR3 consists of 13 residues.